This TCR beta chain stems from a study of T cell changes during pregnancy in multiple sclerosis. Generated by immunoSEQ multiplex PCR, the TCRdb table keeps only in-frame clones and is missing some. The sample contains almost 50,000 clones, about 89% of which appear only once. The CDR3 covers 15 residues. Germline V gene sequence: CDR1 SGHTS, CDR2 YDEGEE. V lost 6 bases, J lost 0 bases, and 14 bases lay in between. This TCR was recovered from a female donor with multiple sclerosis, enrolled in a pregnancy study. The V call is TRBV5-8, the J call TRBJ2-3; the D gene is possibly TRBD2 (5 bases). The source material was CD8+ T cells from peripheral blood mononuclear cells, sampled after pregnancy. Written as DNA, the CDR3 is TGTGCCAGCACGGTGGGGAGAGCTAGCACAGATACGCAGTATTTT. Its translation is CASTVGRASTDTQYF.